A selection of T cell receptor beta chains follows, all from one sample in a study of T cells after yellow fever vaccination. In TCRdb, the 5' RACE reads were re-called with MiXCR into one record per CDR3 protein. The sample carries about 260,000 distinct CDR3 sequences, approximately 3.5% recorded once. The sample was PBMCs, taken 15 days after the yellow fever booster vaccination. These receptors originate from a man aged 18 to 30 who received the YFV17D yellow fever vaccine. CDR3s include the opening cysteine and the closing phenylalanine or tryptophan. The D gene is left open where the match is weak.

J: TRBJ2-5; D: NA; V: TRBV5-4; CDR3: CASSFGTQETQYF
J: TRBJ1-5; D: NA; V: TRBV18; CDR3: CASSPNRADVQPQHF
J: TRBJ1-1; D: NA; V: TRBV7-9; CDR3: CASSLTQVNTEAFF
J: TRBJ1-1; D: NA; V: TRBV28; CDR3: CASTPGTLAFF
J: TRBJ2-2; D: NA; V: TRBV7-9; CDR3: CASSLVRDTGELFF
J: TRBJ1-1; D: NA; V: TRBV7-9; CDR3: CASSRLVNTEAFF
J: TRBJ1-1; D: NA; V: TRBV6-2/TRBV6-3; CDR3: CASSYLTGTEAFF
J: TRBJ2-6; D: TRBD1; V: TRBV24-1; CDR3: CATSDKAGGSLWGANVLTF
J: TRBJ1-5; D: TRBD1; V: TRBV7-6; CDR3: CASSLDLRDRNQPQHF
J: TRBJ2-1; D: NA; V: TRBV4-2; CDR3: CASSQVSSRDNEQFF
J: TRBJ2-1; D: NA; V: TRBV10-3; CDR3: CAISAQDEQFF
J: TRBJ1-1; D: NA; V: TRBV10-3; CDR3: CAISAQGSAEAFF
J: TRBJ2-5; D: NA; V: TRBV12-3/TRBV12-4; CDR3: CASRRSDRQETQYF
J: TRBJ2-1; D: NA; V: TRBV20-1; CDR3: CSAGGPQGVPGGGYNEQFF
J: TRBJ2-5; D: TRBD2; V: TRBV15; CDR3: CATSRDVAGGQETQYF
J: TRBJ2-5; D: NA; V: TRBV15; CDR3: CATSRGPTGSWGETQYF
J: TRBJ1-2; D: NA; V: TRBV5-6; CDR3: CASSFPQGFRGYTF
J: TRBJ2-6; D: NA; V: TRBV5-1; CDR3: CASSLGVRTSGANVLTF
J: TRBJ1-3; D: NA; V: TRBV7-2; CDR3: CASSLGISGNTIYF
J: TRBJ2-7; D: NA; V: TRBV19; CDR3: CASSIDAAGTAYEQYF
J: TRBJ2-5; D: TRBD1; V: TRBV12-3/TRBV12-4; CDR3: CASSRDREETQYF
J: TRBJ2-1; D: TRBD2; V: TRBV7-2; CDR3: CASSPLHAGGTNEQFF
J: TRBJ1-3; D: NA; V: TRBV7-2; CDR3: CASSYASSGNTIYF
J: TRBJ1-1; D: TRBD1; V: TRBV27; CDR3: CASSTPGTGRSEAFF
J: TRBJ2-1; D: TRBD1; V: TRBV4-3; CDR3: CASTSMRGPYEQFF
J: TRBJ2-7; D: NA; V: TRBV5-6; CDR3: CASSQGPKEGEQYF
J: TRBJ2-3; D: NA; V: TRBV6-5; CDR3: CASSKGPTGTDTQYF
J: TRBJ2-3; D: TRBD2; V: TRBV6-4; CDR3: CASSPTSRGTDTQYF
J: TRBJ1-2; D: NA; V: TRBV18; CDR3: CASSPEPGQVYGYTF
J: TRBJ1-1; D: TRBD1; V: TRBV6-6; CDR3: CASSRRGQGTEAFF
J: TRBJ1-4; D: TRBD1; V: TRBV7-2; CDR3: CASSPPGQNLLLREKLFF
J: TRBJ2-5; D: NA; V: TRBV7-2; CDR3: CASSLLRSTQYF
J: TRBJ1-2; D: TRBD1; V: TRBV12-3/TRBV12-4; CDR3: CASRPILGQGGLGYTF
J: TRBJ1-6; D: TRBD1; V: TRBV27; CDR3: CASSLVDRNSPLHF
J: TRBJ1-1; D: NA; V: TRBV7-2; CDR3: CASTFRDTTDHTEAFF
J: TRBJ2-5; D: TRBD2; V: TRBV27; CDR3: CASSSGLAGETQYF
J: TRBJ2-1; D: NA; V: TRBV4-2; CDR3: CASSQDFASESGEQFF
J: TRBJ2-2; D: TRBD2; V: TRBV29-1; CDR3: CSVRAGTSVGTGELFF
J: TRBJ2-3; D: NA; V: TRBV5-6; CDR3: CASSLDRYTQYF
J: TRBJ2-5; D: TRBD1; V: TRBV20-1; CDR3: CSGVGGQKETQYF
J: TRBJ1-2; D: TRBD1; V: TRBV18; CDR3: CASSPTGGSFNYGYTF